This TCR beta chain was recovered during a study of T-cell memory formation after mild COVID-19. TCRdb passed the 5' RACE reads through MiXCR, listing each CDR3 protein once. The sample has approximately 250,000 distinct CDR3 sequences, about 16% seen once. The CDR3 runs 16 residues. CDR1 and CDR2 from the germline V gene are SGHVS and FNYEAQ. The J segment lost 0 bases and the V segment lost 5 bases, leaving 8 bases of the junction unmatched. The chain uses TRBV7-6 and TRBJ2-7; 9 bases align to TRBD1. The receptor comes from a man younger than 30 who had mild COVID-19 (a few samples of this study predate the infection). Cell type and time point are not known. The sample consisted of PBMCs or a T cell subset sorted from them (not recorded which). CDR3 sequence: CASSRSSGQGSYEQYF. The CDR3 nucleotides read TGTGCCAGCAGCCGAAGCTCGGGACAGGGCTCCTACGAGCAGTACTTC. Full variable domain (missing parts from reference TRBV7-6 and TRBJ2-7): GAGVSQSPRYKVTKRGQDVALRCDPISGHVSLYWYRQALGQGPEFLTYFNYEAQQDKSGLPNDRFSAERPEGSISTLTIQRTEQRDSAMYRCASSRSSGQGSYEQYFGPGTRLTVT.